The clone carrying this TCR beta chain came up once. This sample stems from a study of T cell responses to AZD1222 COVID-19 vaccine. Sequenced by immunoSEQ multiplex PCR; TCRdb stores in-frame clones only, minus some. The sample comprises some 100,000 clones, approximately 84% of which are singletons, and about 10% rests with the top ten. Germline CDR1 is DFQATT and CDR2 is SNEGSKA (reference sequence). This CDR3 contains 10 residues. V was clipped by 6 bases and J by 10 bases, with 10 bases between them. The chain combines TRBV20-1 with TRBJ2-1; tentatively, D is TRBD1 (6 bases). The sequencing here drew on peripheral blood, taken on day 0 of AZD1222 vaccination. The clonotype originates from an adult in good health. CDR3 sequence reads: CSAIDREQFF. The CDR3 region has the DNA TGCAGTGCCATTGACAGGGAGCAGTTCTTC.